This T cell receptor beta chain was profiled in a study of cytomegalovirus exposure and HLA in healthy donors. Study findings and constraints: Presence/absence analyses rested on an assumption that sequencing depth was roughly uniform across donors. Some public TCRs appeared in many individuals, while most sequences were rare.

This CDR3 has 16 residues. Germline trimming cut 1 base from V and 2 bases from J; bases unmatched to any gene: 2. Germline assignment: CDR1 LNHNV and CDR2 YYDKDF (reference sequence). Comments on this clone: Antigen specificity is unknown.

The PCR ran on 60 Vbeta and 13 Jbeta primers. Clones were read by immunoSEQ multiplex PCR, and TCRdb kept only the in-frame ones, dropping some. Found here are a few hundred thousand clones, around 66% of them singletons; the top ten hold around 2.3%. The clonotype originates from a female donor in good health and CMV-seronegative. The V call is TRBV15, the J call TRBJ2-1; 10 nucleotides align to TRBD2. The specimen sequenced was PBMCs. CDR3 protein: CATSRGTSGTYNEQFF. In DNA form, the CDR3 reads TGTGCCACCAGCAGAGGGACTAGCGGTACCTACAATGAGCAGTTCTTC.